The clone carrying this T cell receptor beta chain turned up a few times. Its specificity is unknown. V was pared by 2 bases and J by 1 base, with 8 bases between. Germline-derived CDR1 and CDR2 are MNHEY and SVGAGI. The CDR3 is made up of 15 amino acids. This record belongs to a study of cytomegalovirus exposure and HLA in healthy donors. This PCR relied on a set of 60 Vbeta primers and 13 Jbeta primers. Clones were sequenced by immunoSEQ multiplex PCR, and TCRdb holds only the in-frame ones, with some missing. The data contain roughly 150,000 clones, almost 75% of them singletons. Every donor was a healthy person donating bone marrow. Study-wide results and caveats: When presence/absence was analysed, sequencing depth was taken to be roughly uniform across donors. Most of the CMV-associated TCR beta chains (in a later analysis) appeared to be HLA-restricted.

Material: PBMCs. The J gene is TRBJ2-2, the V gene TRBV6-5; TRBD2 is a possible D gene (5 bases). The clonotype comes from a woman aged 18-35 years in good health and CMV-seropositive. DNA of the CDR3: TGTGCCAGCAGTTACAAAGGACTGAACACCGGGGAGCTGTTTTTT. Protein sequence: CASSYKGLNTGELFF.